One sample yielded the 29 T cell receptor beta chains listed below, sequenced in a study of T cell repertoires in cytomegalovirus infection. Each CDR3 protein is one row after TCRdb ran MiXCR on the reads. Among some 350,000 distinct CDR3 sequences listed, about a sixth were seen once. The sequencing input was PBMCs. The receptor set was obtained from a human donor in good health (CMV status not recorded). Some clones in this sample may be carry-over from other donors' samples.

This clonotype appeared a few times. The chain has TRBV7-2 and TRBJ2-1; D not certain. Trimming stripped 1 base from V and 10 bases from J, with 11 bases between. The germline CDR1 and CDR2 sequences are SGHTA and FQGNSA. The CDR3 sequence is 13 residues long. The CDR3 DNA reads as TGTGCCAGCAGCTTAGTTGGCTTAATGGAGCAGTTCTTC. It translates to CASSLVGLMEQFF.

This clonotype was counted a few times. V gene TRBV12-3 or TRBV12-4 combines with J gene TRBJ1-1; 8 bases fit TRBD1. There are 16 residues in the CDR3. V lost 6 bases to trimming and J lost 1 base; unmatched junction nucleotides: 10. CDR3 region: CASSPTQGAGNTEAFF. Written as DNA, the CDR3 is TGTGCCAGCAGCCCGACGCAGGGGGCAGGGAACACTGAAGCTTTCTTT.

Ten or more counts support this clonotype. This chain connects TRBV7-2 to TRBJ2-5, with D possibly being TRBD2 (6 bases). The CDR3 runs to 12 residues. With 2 bases removed from V and 14 bases from J, the gap between germline ends came to 15 bases. Germline values: CDR1 SGHTA, CDR2 FQGNSA. The CDR3 coding sequence is TGTGCCAGCAGCTTATTGCTTGGACTATACTACTTC. It codes for CASSLLLGLYYF.

This clonotype was seen at least ten times. V and J are TRBV29-1 and TRBJ2-3; 12 positions agree with TRBD2. The CDR3 sequence is 15 residues long. V shed 5 bases, J shed 0 bases, and the junction held 3 bases outside the gene matches. Germline V lookup: CDR1 SQVTM, CDR2 ANQGSEA. For the CDR3, the DNA is TGCAGCGTTAAAGGACTAGCGGGGAGCACAGATACGCAGTATTTT. Protein product: CSVKGLAGSTDTQYF.

The chain uses TRBV7-2 and TRBJ2-1; 7 bases agree with TRBD2. There are 16 residues in the CDR3. Losses at the gene ends were 1 base for V and 7 bases for J; bases not matched to a gene: 10. Per germline, CDR1 SGHTA and CDR2 FQGNSA. CDR3 loop: CASSLGPGTTLNEQFF. In DNA, the CDR3 is TGTGCCAGCAGCTTAGGTCCCGGGACTACTCTTAATGAGCAGTTCTTC.

This clonotype was seen a handful of times. The chain uses TRBV10-3 and TRBJ2-1, with D perhaps matching TRBD2 (5 bases). The CDR3 loop spans 16 amino acids. V lost 2 bases and J lost 0, with 11 bases in between. The germline V gene encodes CDR1 ENHRY and CDR2 SYGVKD. The CDR3, as DNA: TGTGCCATCAGTGAGGAGGAGGCGGGCTCCTACAATGAGCAGTTCTTC. It yields the protein CAISEEEAGSYNEQFF.

In its sample, this clonotype was seen a few times. The chain carries TRBV6-5 and TRBJ2-7; 9 bases align to TRBD2. CDR1 MNHEY and CDR2 SVGAGI come from the germline V gene. This CDR3 is 13 amino acids long. After removal of 6 bases from V and 11 bases from J, the junction contained 11 bases not matched to a gene. CDR3 DNA: TGTGCCAGCAGGCCCGGGACTAGCAGTATGAAGTACTTC. Its protein is CASRPGTSSMKYF.

The chain links TRBV7-9 to TRBJ1-2; 8 positions agree with TRBD1. Germline values: CDR1 SEHNR, CDR2 FQNEAQ (reference sequence). The CDR3 has 14 amino acids. The J segment lost 11 bases and the V segment lost 5 bases, leaving 13 bases of the junction unmatched. The CDR3: CASSLTGDGWIYTF. Here the CDR3 DNA reads TGTGCCAGCAGCCTGACAGGGGACGGGTGGATATACACCTTC.

This clonotype has a handful of counts. The rearrangement joins TRBV20-1 to TRBJ2-3, with 14 bases aligning to TRBD2. J gave up 4 bases and V 2 bases, and 5 bases lay outside the gene matches. The CDR3 is 16 residues long. Germline CDR1 is DFQATT and CDR2 is SNEGSKA (reference sequence). CDR3 sequence reads: CSARPRLAGGPDTQYF. As DNA, the CDR3 is TGCAGTGCTAGACCTAGACTAGCGGGGGGGCCAGATACGCAGTATTTT.

This clonotype was observed a handful of times. The V and J genes are TRBV7-2 and TRBJ1-1; D is uncertain. V was cut by 1 base and J by 3 bases, with 12 bases left in between. The CDR3 is 15 residues long. Germline values: CDR1 SGHTA, CDR2 FQGNSA. CDR3 DNA: TGTGCCAGCAGCTTAGAAGCGACTGCTCACACTGAAGCTTTCTTT. The encoded protein is CASSLEATAHTEAFF. Together with reference TRBV7-2 and TRBJ1-1, the CDR3 gives the full variable domain: GAGVSQSPSNKVTEKGKDVELRCDPISGHTALYWYRQSLGQGLEFLIYFQGNSAPDKSGLPSDRFSAERTGGSVSTLTIQRTQQEDSAVYLCASSLEATAHTEAFFGQGTRLTVV.

This clonotype was seen repeatedly, ten times or more. The rearrangement uses TRBV7-2 and TRBJ2-5, with D perhaps TRBD2 (5 bases). CDR3 length: 17 amino acids. Trimming cost V 1 base and J 2 bases, with 17 bases left between them. Germline CDR1 and CDR2: SGHTA and FQGNSA. CDR3 region: CASSLGGPAGTQETQYF. CDR3 bases: TGTGCCAGCAGCTTAGGGGGTCCGGCGGGCACTCAAGAGACCCAGTACTTC.

V usage is TRBV5-1 and J usage is TRBJ2-7; 8 nucleotides align to TRBD1. This CDR3 is 15 amino acids long. The V segment lost 1 base and the J segment 4 bases; nucleotides outside the gene matches: 7. Germline CDR1 is SGHRS and CDR2 is YFSETQ. The CDR3 here is CASSLLPGQVYEQYF. Here the CDR3 DNA reads TGCGCCAGCAGCTTGCTCCCGGGACAGGTATACGAGCAGTACTTC. Supplemented by reference TRBV5-1 and TRBJ2-7, the full variable domain reads KAGVTQTPRYLIKTRGQQVTLSCSPISGHRSVSWYQQTPGQGLQFLFEYFSETQRNKGNFPGRFSGRQFSNSRSEMNVSTLELGDSALYLCASSLLPGQVYEQYFGPGTRLTVT.

There are a few counts of this clonotype. V gene TRBV4-3 combines with J gene TRBJ2-3; D may be TRBD2 (5 bases). Between the trimmed V and J ends, which lost 0 bases and 2 bases, there was a span of 18 bases. CDR3 size: 18 residues. The germline V gene encodes CDR1 LGHNA and CDR2 YSLEER. CDR3 loop: CASSQEGSLEDYTDTQYF. The CDR3 DNA reads TGCGCCAGCAGCCAAGAGGGGAGCCTCGAAGATTACACAGATACGCAGTATTTT.

The V and J genes are TRBV20-1 and TRBJ1-5; D unclear. The CDR3 consists of 12 residues. Germline lookup yields CDR1 DFQATT and CDR2 SNEGSKA (reference sequence). With 3 bases removed from V and 9 bases from J, the gap between germline ends came to 12 bases. As DNA, the CDR3 is TGCAGTGCTAGCCGATCAGACGGGCCCCAGCATTTT. It yields the protein CSASRSDGPQHF.

This clonotype was seen many times. The CDR3: CATTRRTYNEQFF. The CDR3 DNA reads as TGTGCCACCACCCGTCGGACCTACAATGAGCAGTTCTTC. The chain has TRBV7-2 and TRBJ2-1; D call uncertain. With 10 bases removed from V and 2 bases from J, the gap between germline ends came to 12 bases. The germline CDR1 and CDR2 sequences are SGHTA and FQGNSA. The CDR3 is 13 residues long.

This clonotype came up a few times. The chain recombines TRBV12-3 or TRBV12-4 with TRBJ2-3, with 7 bases lining up with TRBD2. Trimming removed 6 bases from V and 2 bases from J; junction bases left unmatched: 11. The CDR3 length is 16 residues. The CDR3 spells CASRTFGRGSTDTQYF. CDR3 nucleotides: TGTGCCAGCAGGACCTTTGGGCGGGGGTCCACAGATACGCAGTATTTT.

Many counts were recorded for this clonotype. The chain is built from TRBV7-2 and TRBJ2-1, with 16 bases aligning to TRBD2. The CDR3 spans 23 residues. Losses at the gene ends were 5 bases for V and 0 bases for J; bases not matched to a gene: 19. The germline gives CDR1 SGHTA, CDR2 FQGNSA. The CDR3 sequence is CASSLPGTSGRALAQVSYNEQFF. The CDR3 DNA reads TGTGCCAGCAGCCTTCCCGGGACTAGCGGGAGGGCCCTCGCCCAGGTCTCCTACAATGAGCAGTTCTTC. The variable domain in full, completed from reference TRBV7-2 and TRBJ2-1, reads GAGVSQSPSNKVTEKGKDVELRCDPISGHTALYWYRQSLGQGLEFLIYFQGNSAPDKSGLPSDRFSAERTGGSVSTLTIQRTQQEDSAVYLCASSLPGTSGRALAQVSYNEQFFGPGTRLTVL.

The chain couples TRBV7-9 to TRBJ2-3; D remains unclear. The length of the CDR3 is 16 residues. Germline V gene data show CDR1 as SEHNR and CDR2 as FQNEAQ (reference sequence). Trimming left V 5 bases short and J 8 bases short, with 23 bases between. The CDR3 bases are TGTGCCAGCAGCACTGCCGGGCCCCCGGTTTGGGGTACGCAGTATTTT. Translated, it gives CASSTAGPPVWGTQYF.

The CDR3 loop is CASSWDPYNEQFF. CDR3 bases: TGTGCCAGCAGCTGGGACCCTTACAATGAGCAGTTCTTC. The V gene is TRBV7-6, the J gene TRBJ2-1; D tentatively fits TRBD1 or TRBD2 (5 bases each). The ends were cut back, 4 bases at V and 4 bases at J, with 8 bases in the middle. The germline V gene has CDR1 SGHVS and CDR2 FNYEAQ. This CDR3 has 13 residues.

This clonotype appeared a few times. The CDR3 DNA is TGTGCCAGCAGTGAACCTGGAGCGGGAAAAGAGACCCAGTACTTC. It encodes CASSEPGAGKETQYF. The rearrangement joins TRBV2 to TRBJ2-5; 7 bases map to TRBD2. The CDR3 is 15 amino acids. The germline V gene has CDR1 SNHLY and CDR2 FYNNEI. The ends lost 2 bases at V and 3 bases at J; junction bases unmatched: 6. The whole variable domain, remainder taken from reference TRBV2 and TRBJ2-5, is EPEVTQTPSHQVTQMGQEVILRCVPISNHLYFYWYRQILGQKVEFLVSFYNNEISEKSEIFDDQFSVERPDGSNFTLKIRSTKLEDSAMYFCASSEPGAGKETQYFGPGTRLLVL.

This clonotype came up many times. This sequence joins TRBV12-3 or TRBV12-4 and TRBJ2-5; D perhaps matches TRBD1 (5 bases). This CDR3 spans 14 amino acids. Deletions cut 7 bases from V and 3 bases from J, with 15 bases between. The CDR3 sequence: CASTLGRYKETQYF. The CDR3 DNA reads as TGTGCCAGCACCTTGGGGCGATACAAAGAGACCCAGTACTTC.

There are a few counts of this clonotype. The chain links TRBV7-2 to TRBJ2-3; a possible D gene is TRBD2 (5 bases). Trimming took 2 bases from V and 1 from J, leaving 13 bases between them. The CDR3 covers 16 residues. Germline CDR1 SGHTA, CDR2 FQGNSA. CDR3 DNA sequence: TGTGCCAGCAGCTTAACACTAGGTGTGGGCACAGATACGCAGTATTTT. Its protein product is CASSLTLGVGTDTQYF.

This clonotype was counted only a few times. This chain uses TRBV4-2 with TRBJ2-2; no clear D. Germline CDR1 is LGHNA and CDR2 is YNFKEQ. The CDR3 loop spans 14 amino acids. The V end lost 4 bases, the J end lost 5 bases, and 11 bases lay between the germline ends. CDR3 residues: CASSPRPRTGELFF. For the CDR3, the DNA is TGTGCCAGCAGCCCACGGCCTCGGACCGGGGAGCTGTTTTTT.

V usage is TRBV10-3 and J usage is TRBJ2-3; 7 positions agree with TRBD2. This CDR3 comprises 11 residues. V dropped 3 bases and J dropped 9; count of bases not matched to a gene: 0. Germline CDR1 and CDR2: ENHRY and SYGVKD. CDR3 amino acids: CAISDGGTQYF. For the CDR3, the DNA is TGTGCCATCAGTGACGGGGGGACGCAGTATTTT.

The chain carries TRBV18 and TRBJ1-3; D uncertain. Germline V gene sequence: CDR1 KGHSH, CDR2 LQKENI. The V and J ends lost 1 base and 0 bases respectively, with 13 bases between them. This CDR3 is 17 amino acids long. CDR3 bases: TGTGCCAGCTCACCACAGGGCGTCGGCCTCTCTGGAAACACCATATATTTT. Protein: CASSPQGVGLSGNTIYF.

This clonotype appeared a few times. V is TRBV6-6 and J is TRBJ1-1; the D is unclear. The V end lost 0 bases, the J end lost 6 bases, and 23 bases lay between the germline ends. The germline V gene has CDR1 MNHNY and CDR2 SVGAGI (reference sequence). The CDR3 runs to 18 residues. The CDR3 loop is CASSYSIISRLKSPEAFF. The CDR3 region has the DNA TGTGCCAGCAGTTACTCGATTATTTCGAGGTTAAAGTCCCCTGAAGCTTTCTTT.

This clonotype appeared a few times. The chain combines TRBV12-3 or TRBV12-4 with TRBJ1-5, with unresolved D. Trimming took off 5 bases at V and 6 bases at J, with 11 bases between the two ends. The CDR3 has 13 amino acids. The CDR3 reads CASSTAGIQPQHF. The CDR3 nucleotides read TGTGCCAGCAGTACAGCGGGGATTCAGCCCCAGCATTTT.

This clonotype was recorded a few times. The chain employs TRBV19 and TRBJ2-7, with D possibly being TRBD1 (6 bases). Trimming removed 3 bases from V and 0 bases from J, with 12 bases in between. Germline-derived CDR1 and CDR2 are LNHDA and SQIVND (reference sequence). The CDR3 has 15 amino acids. Here the CDR3 reads CASSIGTPDSYEQYF. CDR3 nucleotide sequence: TGTGCCAGTAGTATTGGGACACCAGACTCCTACGAGCAGTACTTC.

V and J are TRBV11-3 and TRBJ2-1; D might be TRBD1 or TRBD2, each matching 7 bases. Trimming removed 2 bases from V and 8 bases from J, with 16 bases in between. The length of the CDR3 is 15 residues. Per germline, CDR1 SGHNT and CDR2 YENEEA. In DNA, the CDR3 is TGTGCCAGCAGCTTAAGACAGGGACTACGGGATGAGCAGTTCTTC. Protein: CASSLRQGLRDEQFF.